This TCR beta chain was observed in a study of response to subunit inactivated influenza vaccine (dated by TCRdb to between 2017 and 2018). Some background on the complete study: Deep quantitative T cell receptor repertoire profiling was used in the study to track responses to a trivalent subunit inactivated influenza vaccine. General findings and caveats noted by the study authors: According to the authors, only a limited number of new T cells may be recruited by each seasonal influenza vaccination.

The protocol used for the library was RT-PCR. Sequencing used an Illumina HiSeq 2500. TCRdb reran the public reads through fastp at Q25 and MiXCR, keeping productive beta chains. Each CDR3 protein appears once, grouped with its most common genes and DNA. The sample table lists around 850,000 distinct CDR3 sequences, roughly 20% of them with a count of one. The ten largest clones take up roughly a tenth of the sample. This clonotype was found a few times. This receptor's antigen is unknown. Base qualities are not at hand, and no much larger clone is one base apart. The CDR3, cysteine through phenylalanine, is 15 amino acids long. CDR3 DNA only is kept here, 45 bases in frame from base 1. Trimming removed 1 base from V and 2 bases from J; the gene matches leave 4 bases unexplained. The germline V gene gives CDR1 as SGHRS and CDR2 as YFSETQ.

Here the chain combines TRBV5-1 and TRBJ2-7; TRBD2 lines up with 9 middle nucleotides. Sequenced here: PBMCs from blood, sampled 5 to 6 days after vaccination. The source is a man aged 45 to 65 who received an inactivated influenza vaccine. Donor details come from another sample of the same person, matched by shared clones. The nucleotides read TGCGCCAGCAGCTTGTTTAGCGGGAGCCCCTACGAGCAGTACTTC. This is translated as CASSLFSGSPYEQYF. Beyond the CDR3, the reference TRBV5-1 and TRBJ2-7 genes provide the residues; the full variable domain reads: KAGVTQTPRYLIKTRGQQVTLSCSPISGHRSVSWYQQTPGQGLQFLFEYFSETQRNKGNFPGRFSGRQFSNSRSEMNVSTLELGDSALYLCASSLFSGSPYEQYFGPGTRLTVT.